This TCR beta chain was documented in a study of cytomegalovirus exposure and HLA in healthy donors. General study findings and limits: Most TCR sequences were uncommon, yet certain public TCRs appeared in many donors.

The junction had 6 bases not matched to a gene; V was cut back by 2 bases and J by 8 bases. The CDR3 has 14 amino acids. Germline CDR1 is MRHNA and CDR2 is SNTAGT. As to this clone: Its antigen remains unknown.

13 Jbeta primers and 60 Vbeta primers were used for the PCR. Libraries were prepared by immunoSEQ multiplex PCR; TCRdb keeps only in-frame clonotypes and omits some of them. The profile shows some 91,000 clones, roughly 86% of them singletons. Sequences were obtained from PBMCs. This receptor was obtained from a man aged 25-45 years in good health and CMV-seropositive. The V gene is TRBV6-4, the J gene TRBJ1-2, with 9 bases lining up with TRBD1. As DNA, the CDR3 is TGTGCCAGCAGTGACAGTGGGACAGGGAGCGGCTACACCTTC. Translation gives CASSDSGTGSGYTF.